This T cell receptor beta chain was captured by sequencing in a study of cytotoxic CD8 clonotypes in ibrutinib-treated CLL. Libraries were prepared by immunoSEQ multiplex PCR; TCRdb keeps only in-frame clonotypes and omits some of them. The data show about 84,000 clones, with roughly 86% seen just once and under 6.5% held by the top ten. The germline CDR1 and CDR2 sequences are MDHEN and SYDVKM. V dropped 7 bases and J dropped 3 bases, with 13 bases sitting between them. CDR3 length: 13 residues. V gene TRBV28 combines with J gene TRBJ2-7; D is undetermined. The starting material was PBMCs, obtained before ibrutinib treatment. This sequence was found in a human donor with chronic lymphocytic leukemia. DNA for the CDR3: TGTGCCAGCACCCAAGGTGGGGACTACGAGCAGTACTTC. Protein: CASTQGGDYEQYF.